These T cell receptor beta chains were read from a single sample in a study of T cell changes during pregnancy in multiple sclerosis. Only in-frame clones appear in the TCRdb table, and some are missing; sequencing was by immunoSEQ multiplex PCR. The profile shows 55,000 to 65,000 clones, more than 90% of them singletons. This sample comprised peripheral blood, obtained in the second trimester of pregnancy. Receptors originate from a female donor with multiple sclerosis, enrolled in a pregnancy study. CDR3s include the opening cysteine and the closing phenylalanine or tryptophan. The order of the fields is J gene, V gene, D gene, CDR3 length, clone size, CDR3 protein, CDR3 DNA. A D gene is named only where the DNA matches it firmly. Expanded clones are given a class, and other clones once, few, many or no size at all.

TRBJ2-1,TRBV6-4,TRBD2,14,few,CASSGGSSYNEQFF,TGTGCCAGCAGTGGCGGGAGCTCCTACAATGAGCAGTTCTTC
TRBJ1-2,TRBV7-2,.,12,.,CASSLEGVLRTF,TGTGCCAGCAGCTTAGAAGGGGTACTTAGGACCTTC
TRBJ2-7,TRBV10-3,TRBD2,15,.,CAISESLLAGGQQYF,TGTGCCATCAGTGAGTCGTTACTAGCGGGAGGGCAGCAGTACTTC
TRBJ2-1,TRBV11-1,TRBD1,15,.,CASREPLQGANEQFF,TGTGCCAGCAGGGAACCCCTCCAGGGGGCCAATGAGCAGTTCTTC
TRBJ2-4,TRBV30,TRBD1,14,.,CAWSQGKDKNIQYF,TGTGCCTGGTCACAGGGGAAGGACAAAAACATTCAGTACTTC
TRBJ2-7,TRBV5-1,TRBD2,15,.,CASSNVAGVGLEQYF,TGCGCCAGCAGCAACGTAGCGGGAGTGGGTTTGGAGCAGTACTTC
TRBJ2-5,TRBV7-2,TRBD2,17,.,CASSLGPELAGGETQYF,TGTGCCAGCAGCTTAGGGCCCGAATTAGCGGGGGGCGAGACCCAGTACTTC
TRBJ2-2,TRBV5-4,.,15,.,CASSPTGENTGELFF,TGTGCCAGCAGCCCGACAGGAGAGAACACCGGGGAGCTGTTTTTT
TRBJ1-1,TRBV6-6,.,13,.,CASSYRGYTEAFF,TGTGCCAGCAGTTACCGAGGTTACACTGAAGCTTTCTTT
TRBJ2-2,TRBV4-1,TRBD1,16,.,CASSQEGQGLSGELFF,TGCGCCAGCAGCCAAGAAGGACAGGGGTTATCCGGGGAGCTGTTTTTT
TRBJ2-7,TRBV28,.,12,.,CASSFGSSEQYF,TGTGCCAGCAGTTTCGGGTCCTCCGAGCAGTACTTC
TRBJ2-5,TRBV9,.,15,.,CASSVEGQRAETQYF,TGTGCCAGCAGCGTAGAGGGACAACGAGCGGAGACCCAGTACTTC
TRBJ2-4,TRBV11-2,TRBD2,17,.,CASSLGVLAGEKGIQYF,TGTGCCAGCAGCTTAGGGGTCCTAGCGGGAGAGAAGGGCATTCAGTACTTC
TRBJ2-7,TRBV5-4,TRBD1,13,once,CASSRDRFYEQYF,TGTGCCAGCAGTCGGGACAGGTTCTACGAGCAGTACTTC
TRBJ1-5,TRBV6-1,.,15,.,CASSEAAGGNQPQHF,TGTGCCAGCAGTGAAGCGGCAGGGGGCAATCAGCCCCAGCATTTT
TRBJ2-3,TRBV5-4,TRBD2,15,.,CASRLGLAVTDTQYF,TGTGCCAGCAGACTTGGACTAGCGGTCACAGATACGCAGTATTTT
TRBJ2-1,TRBV19,TRBD2,14,.,CASREIAGVNEQFF,TGTGCCAGTCGGGAAATAGCGGGAGTAAATGAGCAGTTCTTC
TRBJ1-4,TRBV4-1,TRBD1,17,medium-sized,CASSHVGRDRGNEKLFF,TGCGCCAGCAGCCATGTAGGTCGGGACAGGGGGAATGAAAAACTGTTTTTT
TRBJ1-2,TRBV10-3,TRBD1,14,.,CAISEIQGAYGYTF,TGTGCCATCAGTGAAATACAGGGGGCGTATGGCTACACCTTC
TRBJ1-4,TRBV5-6,.,14,once,CASSLAQGRGKLFF,TGTGCCAGCAGCTTGGCCCAGGGGCGAGGAAAACTGTTTTTT
TRBJ2-3,TRBV6-5,.,13,.,CASSRGNTDTQYF,TGTGCCAGCAGTCGGGGGAACACAGATACGCAGTATTTT
TRBJ2-1,TRBV11-2,TRBD2,15,.,CASSLGASGSYEQFF,TGTGCCAGCAGCTTAGGGGCTAGCGGGAGCTATGAGCAGTTCTTC
TRBJ2-2,TRBV7-9,TRBD1,16,.,CASSLWTGGSTGELFF,TGTGCCAGCAGCCTATGGACAGGGGGCAGCACCGGGGAGCTGTTTTTT
TRBJ1-1,TRBV11-2,.,13,.,CASSSTANTEAFF,TGTGCCAGCAGCTCGACAGCGAACACTGAAGCTTTCTTT
TRBJ2-2,TRBV29-1,TRBD1,16,once,CSVYDRGQRNTGELFF,TGCAGCGTTTACGACAGGGGGCAGAGGAACACCGGGGAGCTGTTTTTT
TRBJ2-1,TRBV2,TRBD1,13,.,CAVGTGAPSEQFF,TGTGCCGTCGGGACAGGTGCTCCCAGTGAGCAGTTCTTC
TRBJ2-5,TRBV7-2,.,13,.,CASSLVREETQYF,TGTGCCAGCAGCTTAGTCAGGGAAGAGACCCAGTACTTC
TRBJ2-7,TRBV2,TRBD1,14,.,CASRGDRVIDEQYF,TGTGCCAGCCGGGGGGACAGGGTTATCGACGAGCAGTACTTC
TRBJ1-2,TRBV9,.,12,once,CASSPQPGGYTF,TGTGCCAGCAGCCCGCAGCCGGGTGGCTACACCTTC
TRBJ2-2,TRBV29-1,TRBD2,14,.,CSVCLAANTGELFF,TGCAGCGTTTGTCTAGCGGCGAACACCGGGGAGCTGTTTTTT
TRBJ1-1,TRBV28,.,11,.,CASSEPREAFF,TGTGCCAGCTCGGAACCCAGGGAAGCTTTCTTT
TRBJ1-1,TRBV18,.,12,.,CASQPRVTEAFF,TGTGCCAGCCAACCCAGGGTTACTGAAGCTTTCTTT
TRBJ2-2,TRBV4-3,TRBD2,16,.,CASSQLSGKNTGELFF,TGCGCCAGCAGCCAGCTTAGCGGGAAAAACACCGGGGAGCTGTTTTTT
TRBJ2-1,TRBV7-6,TRBD2,16,once,CASSGPIAGVRNEQFF,TGTGCCAGCAGCGGTCCAATAGCGGGAGTTAGGAATGAGCAGTTCTTC
TRBJ1-2,TRBV9,TRBD1,15,.,CASSEGEQGSYGYTF,TGTGCCAGCAGCGAGGGGGAACAGGGGTCCTATGGCTACACCTTC
TRBJ1-1,TRBV5-1,.,12,.,CASSSPQGEAFF,TGCGCCAGCAGCTCCCCGCAGGGGGAAGCTTTCTTT
TRBJ1-2,TRBV13,TRBD1,17,.,CASSSTRATGKNYGYTF,TGTGCCAGCAGCTCCACCCGAGCGACAGGGAAGAACTATGGCTACACCTTC
TRBJ2-7,TRBV29-1,TRBD2,14,.,CSAVGTSGSYEQYF,TGCAGCGCCGTGGGGACTAGCGGATCCTACGAGCAGTACTTC
TRBJ2-1,TRBV5-4,TRBD2,16,once,CASSLDSGRADNEQFF,TGTGCCAGCAGCTTGGATTCGGGGAGGGCCGACAATGAGCAGTTCTTC
TRBJ2-7,TRBV12-5,.,13,.,CASVGGYSYEQYF,TGTGCTAGTGTAGGAGGTTATAGCTACGAGCAGTACTTC
TRBJ1-1,TRBV7-2,.,14,.,CASSLEAGYTEAFF,TGTGCCAGCAGCTTAGAGGCAGGGTATACTGAAGCTTTCTTT
TRBJ1-1,TRBV7-9,.,14,.,CASSPFDMGSEAFF,TGTGCCAGCAGCCCGTTCGATATGGGCTCTGAAGCTTTCTTT
TRBJ2-1,TRBV30,TRBD2,15,once,CAWNPTSGRYNEQFF,TGTGCCTGGAACCCTACTAGCGGGAGGTACAATGAGCAGTTCTTC
TRBJ2-1,TRBV2,.,13,.,CASRETGYNEQFF,TGTGCCAGCAGGGAAACTGGCTACAATGAGCAGTTCTTC
TRBJ2-1,TRBV2,.,13,.,CASSRGLLDEQFF,TGTGCCAGCAGTCGAGGACTACTCGATGAGCAGTTCTTC